The sample holds a few counts of the clone carrying this T cell receptor (gamma chain). The protein in TCRdb stems from a much larger clone and differs at residue 4 from this DNA's translation, likely a read error; here the protein is translated from the DNA. This CDR3 region has 11 residues. Germline V lookup: CDR1 EGSTGY, CDR2 YDSYTSSV. The record originates from a study of γδ T cells in repeated Plasmodium falciparum infection. Bulk repertoires came from Vgamma9/Vdelta2+ or Vdelta2-negative gammadelta T cells flow-sorted from PBMC. TCRdb used CATT to re-call clones from the multiplex PCR reads. The top ten clones hold just under 20% of a sample with 28,000 or so gamma-chain clones, more than 1.4% of them seen once.

The receptor comes from a pool of human donors (malaria-infected and uninfected, not separated). This chain joins TRGV4 and TRGJ1 or TRGJ2. Because TCRdb records no J gene, it was assigned here through a match of the DNA to germline. Sequencing was carried out using gamma-delta T cells from blood. The CDR3 spells CATRDILKKLF. CDR3 bases: TGTGCCACCCGGGATATCCTAAAGAAACTCTTT.